This T cell receptor (beta chain) was sequenced in a study of CD8 T cells in Susac syndrome. Looked up from germline, CDR1 is MGHRA and CDR2 is YSYEKL. The V end lost 1 base, the J end lost 4 bases, and 14 bases lay between the germline ends. The CDR3 totals 16 residues. cDNA came from about 0.5 to 1 ug RNA primed by random hexamers. TCRdb re-derived calls from the immunoSEQ multiplex PCR reads in MiXCR, one entry per CDR3 protein. The data show fewer than 250,000 distinct CDR3 sequences, approximately 95% seen once. The J gene is TRBJ1-5, the V gene TRBV4-1, with TRBD1 as a possible D gene (6 bases). Sample: CD4+ T cells from PBMCs. The source is a human donor in good health. The CDR3 reads CASSQAPGQQNQPQHF. The CDR3 nucleotides are TGCGCCAGCAGCCAAGCACCTGGACAGCAAAATCAGCCCCAGCATTTT.